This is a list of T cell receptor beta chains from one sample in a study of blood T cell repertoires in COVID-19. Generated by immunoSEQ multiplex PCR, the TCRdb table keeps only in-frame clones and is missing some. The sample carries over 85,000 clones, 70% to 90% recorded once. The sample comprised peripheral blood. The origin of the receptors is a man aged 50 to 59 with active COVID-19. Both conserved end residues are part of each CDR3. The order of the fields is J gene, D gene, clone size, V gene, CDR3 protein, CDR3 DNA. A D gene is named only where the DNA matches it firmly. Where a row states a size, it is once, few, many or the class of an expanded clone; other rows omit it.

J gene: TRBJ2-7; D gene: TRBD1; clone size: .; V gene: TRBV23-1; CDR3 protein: CARSRTGIYEQYF; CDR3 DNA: TGCGCCAGAAGTCGGACAGGGATATACGAGCAGTACTTC
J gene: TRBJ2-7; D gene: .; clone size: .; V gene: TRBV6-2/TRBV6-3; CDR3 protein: CASSYIGLIYEQYF; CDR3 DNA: TGTGCCAGCAGTTACATCGGGTTAATCTACGAGCAGTACTTC
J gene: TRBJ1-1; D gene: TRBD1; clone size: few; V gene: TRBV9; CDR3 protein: CASSAPDRDTEAFF; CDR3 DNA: TGTGCCAGCAGCGCGCCCGACAGGGACACTGAAGCTTTCTTT
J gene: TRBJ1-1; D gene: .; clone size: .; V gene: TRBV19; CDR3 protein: CASKTVGGANTEAFF; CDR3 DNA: TGTGCCAGTAAGACGGTCGGGGGGGCGAACACTGAAGCTTTCTTT
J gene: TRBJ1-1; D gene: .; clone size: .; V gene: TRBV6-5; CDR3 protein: CASSSTGRNTEAFF; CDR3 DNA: TGTGCCAGCAGCTCTACGGGTCGCAACACTGAAGCTTTCTTT
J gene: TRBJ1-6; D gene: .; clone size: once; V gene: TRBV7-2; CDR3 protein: CASSLWTGGASPLHF; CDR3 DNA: TGTGCCAGCAGCTTGTGGACCGGTGGGGCTTCACCCCTCCACTTT
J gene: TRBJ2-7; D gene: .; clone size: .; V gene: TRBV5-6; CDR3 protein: CASSWAPYEQYF; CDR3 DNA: TGTGCCAGCAGCTGGGCCCCTTACGAGCAGTACTTC
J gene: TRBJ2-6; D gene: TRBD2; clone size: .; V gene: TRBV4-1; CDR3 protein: CASSPRRASGGPSGANVLTF; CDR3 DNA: TGCGCCAGCAGCCCAAGGCGGGCTAGCGGGGGCCCCTCTGGGGCCAACGTCCTGACTTTC
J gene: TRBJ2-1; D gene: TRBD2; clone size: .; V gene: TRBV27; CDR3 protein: CASSQRREEQFF; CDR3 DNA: TGTGCCAGCAGCCAGAGGCGGGAGGAGCAGTTCTTC
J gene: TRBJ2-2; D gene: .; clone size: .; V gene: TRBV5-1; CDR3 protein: CASSLRGSSPSGELFF; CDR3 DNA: TGCGCCAGCAGCTTGCGGGGAAGCTCCCCTTCCGGGGAGCTGTTTTTT
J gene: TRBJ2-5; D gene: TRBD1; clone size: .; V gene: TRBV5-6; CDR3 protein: CASSLVTAGGRETQYF; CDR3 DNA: TGTGCCAGCAGCTTGGTTACGGCAGGGGGTCGGGAGACCCAGTACTTC
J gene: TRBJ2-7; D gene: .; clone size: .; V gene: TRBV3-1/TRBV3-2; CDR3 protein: CASSQGGGGRAHEQYF; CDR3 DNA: TGTGCCAGCAGCCAAGGCGGCGGCGGCAGGGCCCACGAGCAGTACTTC
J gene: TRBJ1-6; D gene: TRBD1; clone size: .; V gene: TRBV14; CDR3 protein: CASSQADRVSPLHF; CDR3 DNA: TGTGCCAGCAGCCAAGCGGACAGGGTTTCACCCCTCCACTTT
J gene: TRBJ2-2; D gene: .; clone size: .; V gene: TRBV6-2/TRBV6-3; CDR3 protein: CASSYSVAGELFF; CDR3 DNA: TGTGCCAGCAGTTACTCAGTAGCCGGGGAGCTGTTTTTT
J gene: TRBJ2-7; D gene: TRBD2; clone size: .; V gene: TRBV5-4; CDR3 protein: CASSSGLAGTYEQYF; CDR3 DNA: TGTGCCAGCAGCTCCGGACTAGCGGGGACCTACGAGCAGTACTTC
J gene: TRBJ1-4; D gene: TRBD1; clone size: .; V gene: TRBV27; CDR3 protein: CASSLYRGLTNEKLFF; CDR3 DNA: TGTGCCAGCAGTTTATACAGGGGCCTAACTAATGAAAAACTGTTTTTT
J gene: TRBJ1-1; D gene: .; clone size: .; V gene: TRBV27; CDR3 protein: CASSLTNRVGRAFF; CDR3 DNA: TGTGCCAGCAGTTTAACAAACAGGGTTGGGCGAGCTTTCTTT
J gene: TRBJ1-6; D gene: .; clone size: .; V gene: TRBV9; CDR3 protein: CASGEGGINSPLHF; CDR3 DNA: TGTGCCAGCGGAGAGGGAGGGATTAACTCACCCCTCCACTTT
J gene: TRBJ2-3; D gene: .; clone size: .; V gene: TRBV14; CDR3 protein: CASSQGPRLSQYF; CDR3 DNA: TGTGCCAGCAGCCAAGGACCGAGACTATCGCAGTATTTT
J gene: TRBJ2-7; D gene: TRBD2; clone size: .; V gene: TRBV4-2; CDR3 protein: CASSHGGLAGGPTTLSSYEQYF; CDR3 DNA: TGTGCCAGCAGCCATGGCGGACTAGCGGGGGGGCCAACTACCCTCTCCTCCTACGAGCAGTACTTC
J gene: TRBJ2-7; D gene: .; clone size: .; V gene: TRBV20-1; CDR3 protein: CSASGSSYEQYF; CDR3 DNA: TGCAGTGCTAGTGGGAGCTCCTACGAGCAGTACTTC
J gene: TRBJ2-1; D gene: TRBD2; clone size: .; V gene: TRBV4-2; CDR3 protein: CASSQEGLVDYNEQFF; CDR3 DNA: TGTGCCAGCAGCCAAGAAGGACTAGTCGATTACAATGAGCAGTTCTTC
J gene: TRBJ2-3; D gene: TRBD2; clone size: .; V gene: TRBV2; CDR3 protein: CASSTQGLGRDTQYF; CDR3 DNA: TGTGCCAGCAGCACCCAGGGACTAGGCAGAGATACGCAGTATTTT
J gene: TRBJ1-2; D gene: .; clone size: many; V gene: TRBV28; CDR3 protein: CASSHPARGVGYTF; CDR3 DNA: TGTGCCAGCAGCCACCCCGCGCGGGGCGTGGGCTACACCTTC
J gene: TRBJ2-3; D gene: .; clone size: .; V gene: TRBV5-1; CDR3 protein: CASSLEGGQATQYF; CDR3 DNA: TGCGCCAGCAGCTTGGAAGGGGGACAAGCTACGCAGTATTTT
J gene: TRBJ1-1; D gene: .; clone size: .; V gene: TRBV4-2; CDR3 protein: CASSQDRTSNTEAFF; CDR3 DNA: TGTGCCAGCAGCCAAGATCGGACATCGAACACTGAAGCTTTCTTT
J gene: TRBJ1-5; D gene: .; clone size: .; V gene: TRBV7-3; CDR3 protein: CASSLGGNNQPQHF; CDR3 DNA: TGTGCCAGCAGCTTAGGAGGTAACAATCAGCCCCAGCATTTT
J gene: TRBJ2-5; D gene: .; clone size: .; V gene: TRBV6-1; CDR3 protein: CASSENRAGETQYF; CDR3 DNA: TGTGCCAGCAGTGAAAACAGGGCGGGAGAGACCCAGTACTTC
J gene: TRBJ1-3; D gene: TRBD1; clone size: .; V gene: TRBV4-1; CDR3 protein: CASSQSDRVGNTIYF; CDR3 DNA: TGCGCCAGCAGCCAGTCGGACAGGGTTGGAAACACCATATATTTT
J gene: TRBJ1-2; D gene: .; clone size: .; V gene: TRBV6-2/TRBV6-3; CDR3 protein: CASSPDSYGYTF; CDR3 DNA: TGTGCCAGCAGCCCGGACAGTTATGGCTACACCTTC